Described below is a single TCR beta chain sequence and its context. In the study's own analysis: Scientists estimated how many nucleated cells there were by amplifying reference gene primers. Assay: immunoSEQ multiplex PCR; the TCRdb copy retains only in-frame clones and omits some. V and J calls plus clone size are reproduced from that table; the DNA served to infer D and trimming. The sample has roughly 65,000 clones; approximately 78% are singletons. Germline-derived CDR1 and CDR2 are MDHEN and SYDVKM. CDR3 size: 14 residues. J gave up 7 bases and V 5 bases, and 5 bases lay outside the gene matches. The data are from a study of blood T cell repertoires in COVID-19. Study-level background: Whether acute or convalescent, the COVID-19 samples came from the United States, Italy and Spain. The cDNA or gDNA used as material had been derived from T cells, B-cell-depleted T cells, or PBMCs.

The receptor comes from a man older than 75 with acute or convalescent COVID-19. The chain combines TRBV28 with TRBJ2-2, with 9 bases matching TRBD2. Sequenced sample: peripheral blood. The chain's CDR3 is CASSRSSGIGELFF. CDR3 nucleotide sequence: TGTGCCAGCAGTAGGTCTAGCGGGATCGGGGAGCTGTTTTTT.